Following are 21 T cell receptor beta chains from one sample sequenced in a study of vaccination and CD4 T cells after COVID-19. Their antigen targets remain unknown. The assay that was used to sequence DNA from cultured CD4+ T cells was the Oncomine TCR Beta short-read assay. Using its own MiXCR run on the PCR reads, TCRdb lists one record per CDR3 protein. The sample lists 9,500 to 15,000 distinct CDR3 sequences; 35% to 45% were seen once. As for treatment: roughly 11-day PBMC culture with coronavirus spike peptide pools or control peptides (ViraFEST assay). Sequencing was performed on cultured CD4+ T cells from blood. Receptor source: a human donor with COVID-19.

This clonotype is medium-sized (0.01 to 0.1%) within its sample. The CDR3 nucleotides are TGTGCCAGCAGTCCGGCCGGGACAGGGGACGACTATGGCTACACCTTC. Translation: CASSPAGTGDDYGYTF. The chain links TRBV6-1 to TRBJ1-2, with 10 bases identical to TRBD1. J lost 3 bases, V lost 5 bases, and 9 bases had no gene match. The CDR3 contains 16 residues. The germline V gene has CDR1 MNHNS and CDR2 SASEGT.

CDR3: CATSDTPGRTATNEKLFF. As DNA, the CDR3 is TGTGCCACCAGTGATACCCCCGGGAGGACCGCAACTAATGAAAAACTGTTTTTT. The V gene is TRBV24-1, the J gene TRBJ1-4; D remains ambiguous. Trimming removed 3 bases from V and 0 bases from J, with 16 bases in between. The CDR3 runs to 18 residues. Germline V gene data show CDR1 as KGHDR and CDR2 as SFDVKD.

This clonotype was recorded a few times. The chain carries TRBV2 and TRBJ2-5, with D perhaps TRBD1 or TRBD2 (5 bases each). Between the trimmed V and J ends, which lost 3 bases and 5 bases, there was a span of 13 bases. Germline V gene sequence: CDR1 SNHLY, CDR2 FYNNEI. The CDR3 loop spans 14 amino acids. The CDR3 bases are TGTGCCAGCAGTGAGAGGGACGTTCGGGAGACCCAGTACTTC. This encodes CASSERDVRETQYF.

The gene calls are TRBV11-3 and TRBJ1-6; D uncertain. The CDR3 totals 13 residues. Germline CDR1 and CDR2: SGHNT and YENEEA. Trimming removed 1 base at V and 9 bases at J, with 7 bases between. The CDR3 coding sequence is TGTGCCAGCAGCTTAGCGGGTCGTTCACCCCTCCACTTT. Translation: CASSLAGRSPLHF.

This clonotype was counted a few times. The genes are TRBV6-2 or TRBV6-3 and TRBJ2-5; 13 bases map to TRBD2. Germline V gene data show CDR1 as MNHEY and CDR2 as SVGEGT. J gave up 4 bases and V 6 bases, and 5 bases lay outside the gene matches. The CDR3 sequence is 15 residues long. The CDR3 here is CASSRLAGGRETQYF. CDR3 DNA: TGTGCCAGCAGCCGACTAGCGGGGGGACGAGAGACCCAGTACTTC.

This clonotype was counted between two and nine times. The genes are TRBV11-1 and TRBJ1-2, with 8 bases aligning to TRBD1. V was pared by 2 bases and J by 7 bases, with 0 bases of the junction left unmatched. The CDR3 consists of 12 residues. Germline CDR1 SGHAT, CDR2 FQDESV (reference sequence). Here the CDR3 reads CASSLQGAGYTF. CDR3 in DNA: TGTGCCAGCAGCTTACAGGGGGCTGGCTACACCTTC.

V gene TRBV23-1 combines with J gene TRBJ2-5, with a possible D match to TRBD1 (5 bases). TRBV23-1 is sorted into the ORF group, with uncertain function. The CDR3 runs to 13 residues. The V gene lost 9 bases and the J gene lost 2 bases, with 13 bases spanning the gap. CDR3 sequence (DNA): TGCGCCAGGGGGCGCAAATTACAAGAGACCCAGTACTTC. Residues: CARGRKLQETQYF.

The V gene is TRBV18, the J gene TRBJ2-5; D is uncertain. This CDR3 is 16 amino acids long. Germline V CDR1 and CDR2: KGHSH, LQKENI. The V end lost 2 bases, the J end lost 0 bases, and 13 bases lay between the germline ends. The CDR3 sequence is CASSPAATFYQETQYF. In DNA, the CDR3 is TGTGCCAGCTCACCAGCCGCGACATTTTACCAAGAGACCCAGTACTTC.

Only a few counts were recorded for this clonotype. The chain is built from TRBV15 and TRBJ2-7, with 7 positions matching TRBD1. Germline lookup yields CDR1 LNHNV and CDR2 YYDKDF (reference sequence). V was pared by 1 base and J by 3 bases, with 3 bases of the junction left unmatched. The CDR3 sequence is 14 residues long. CDR3 nucleotide sequence: TGTGCCACCAGCAGAGGGCGGACAGGCTACGAGCAGTACTTC. Translating gives CATSRGRTGYEQYF.

This clonotype was seen only a few times. The CDR3 DNA reads TGCAGTGCTAGATCCTCGGGCGGATGGAACACCATATATTTT. Its protein is CSARSSGGWNTIYF. The V gene is TRBV20-1, the J gene TRBJ1-3, with D hard to call. The CDR3 is made up of 14 amino acids. The germline gives CDR1 DFQATT, CDR2 SNEGSKA (reference sequence). V shed 2 bases and J shed 7 bases, with 15 bases lying between them.

The table lists this clonotype with a few counts. J is TRBJ1-6 and V is TRBV7-2; D is undetermined. V lost 2 bases, J lost 0 bases, and 5 bases lay in between. The CDR3 spans 15 residues. From germline, CDR1 is SGHTA and CDR2 FQGNSA. CDR3 residues: CASSLQSSYNSPLHF. The CDR3 DNA reads TGTGCCAGCAGCTTACAGAGCTCCTATAATTCACCCCTCCACTTT.

This rearrangement joins TRBV15 to TRBJ1-1; TRBD1 agrees at 8 bases. This CDR3 region has 13 residues. Germline CDR1 LNHNV, CDR2 YYDKDF (reference sequence). With 7 bases clipped from V and 6 bases from J, the junction kept 7 bases outside the gene matches. The chain's CDR3 is CATMRDRGSEAFF. For the CDR3, the DNA is TGTGCCACCATGCGTGACAGGGGCTCTGAAGCTTTCTTT.

By sample share, this clonotype is medium-sized (0.01 to 0.1%). This chain joins TRBV6-4 and TRBJ1-5; unclear D gene. The CDR3 contains 15 residues. V gave up 3 bases and J gave up 0 bases, with 9 bases separating them. Germline lookup yields CDR1 MRHNA and CDR2 SNTAGT. The CDR3 reads CASSEGGVSNQPQHF. CDR3 DNA sequence: TGTGCCAGCAGTGAAGGTGGAGTTAGCAATCAGCCCCAGCATTTT.

V and J are TRBV6-2 or TRBV6-3 and TRBJ1-1; TRBD1 matches at 10 bases. The CDR3 runs to 17 residues. CDR1 is MNHEY, CDR2 SVGEGT, per germline. Losses at the gene ends were 0 bases for V and 6 bases for J; bases not matched to a gene: 10. For the CDR3, the DNA is TGTGCCAGCAGTTACTCGAGGCGAGGGACAGGGGTCTCTGAAGCTTTCTTT. It specifies CASSYSRRGTGVSEAFF.

CDR3 coding DNA: TGTGCCAGCAGCTTAGGTCAGGTTAACCAAGAGACCCAGTACTTC. It encodes CASSLGQVNQETQYF. The chain recombines TRBV7-6 with TRBJ2-5; D is undetermined. The germline V and J ends were trimmed by 1 base and 0 bases, with 9 bases remaining between them. The CDR3 is 15 residues long. The germline V gene has CDR1 SGHVS and CDR2 FNYEAQ.

The V and J genes are TRBV25-1 and TRBJ1-4; D call uncertain. This CDR3 is 13 amino acids long. V was pared by 7 bases and J by 5 bases, with 11 bases between. The V gene's germline CDR1 is MGHDK and CDR2 SYGVNS. The CDR3 DNA sequence: TGTGCCAGCATGATACCGGAAAATGAAAAACTGTTTTTT. Translated, it gives CASMIPENEKLFF. The entire variable domain, with the rest obtained from reference TRBV25-1 and TRBJ1-4, is as follows: EADIYQTPRYLVIGTGKKITLECSQTMGHDKMYWYQQDPGMELHLIHYSYGVNSTEKGDLSSESTVSRIRTEHFPLTLESARPSHTSQYLCASMIPENEKLFFGSGTQLSVL.

The chain employs TRBV24-1 and TRBJ2-3; the D call may be TRBD1 or TRBD2 (6 bases each). V lost 5 bases, J lost 5 bases, and 13 bases lay in between. The germline gives CDR1 KGHDR, CDR2 SFDVKD. This CDR3 region has 14 residues. In DNA, the CDR3 is TGTGCCACCAGTGGCTGGGGGGCGGGAGATACGCAGTATTTT. Protein product: CATSGWGAGDTQYF.

This clonotype was observed a handful of times. This chain links TRBV7-6 with TRBJ2-2; D is unclear. This CDR3 has 14 amino acids. Per germline, CDR1 SGHVS and CDR2 FNYEAQ. V was pared by 1 base and J by 7 bases, with 10 bases between. CDR3 nucleotide sequence: TGTGCCAGCAGCTTAGTAACCGGTAGCGGGGAGCTGTTTTTT. Protein: CASSLVTGSGELFF.

This clonotype showed up just a few times. V gene TRBV7-3 combines with J gene TRBJ1-1, with no clear D. Germline-derived CDR1 and CDR2 are SGHTA and FQGTGA. V was pared by 1 base and J by 0 bases, with 9 bases between. This CDR3 has 15 residues. This chain's CDR3 is CASSLMPAMNTEAFF. The DNA for the CDR3 is TGTGCCAGCAGCTTAATGCCAGCGATGAACACTGAAGCTTTCTTT.

This clonotype was seen a few times. The chain employs TRBV6-2 or TRBV6-3 and TRBJ2-2; weak D call: TRBD1 (6 bases). V was pared by 7 bases and J by 6 bases, with 18 bases between. The CDR3 covers 15 residues. Germline-derived CDR1 and CDR2 are MNHEY and SVGEGT. The CDR3 reads CASTPQGRKAGELFF. The CDR3 DNA reads as TGTGCCAGCACCCCACAGGGTAGGAAGGCCGGGGAGCTGTTTTTT.

The V call is TRBV20-1, the J call TRBJ2-3; 13 nucleotides line up with TRBD2. V was pared by 6 bases and J by 5 bases, with 8 bases of the junction left unmatched. This CDR3 is 15 amino acids long. Per germline, CDR1 DFQATT and CDR2 SNEGSKA (reference sequence). The CDR3 here is CSAFGLAGVVDTQYF. The DNA of the CDR3 is TGCAGTGCCTTCGGACTAGCGGGGGTGGTAGATACGCAGTATTTT.